The source of this TCR beta chain is a study of T-cell memory formation after mild COVID-19. Study at large: For the most part, TCR clusters were specific to one donor.

Study-wide results and caveats: Researchers found some responding clones in pre-infection memory, a sign that cross-reactive memory joined. The study found balanced CD4/CD8 in clones contracting day 15 to 85 and a CD4+ lean in later expanders.

This clonotype occurred many times. Its antigen is not known. TCRdb called the 5' RACE reads again in MiXCR, with one record for every CDR3 protein. Found here are roughly 130,000 distinct CDR3 sequences, 15% to 20% of them singletons; the top ten hold approximately 5.5%. The CDR3 sequence is 14 residues long. Trimming left V 7 bases short and J 1 base short, with 10 bases between. Germline CDR1 and CDR2: ENHRY and SYGVKD. Input material: PBMCs or a T cell subset sorted from them (not recorded which). This chain links TRBV10-3 with TRBJ2-2, with a weak D call TRBD1 (5 bases). The TCR originated in a man between 18 and 35 years old who had mild COVID-19 (a few samples of this study predate the infection). Cell type and time point are not known. The CDR3 loop reads CAIKVTGNTGELFF. DNA for the CDR3: TGTGCCATCAAGGTTACAGGGAACACCGGGGAGCTGTTTTTT.